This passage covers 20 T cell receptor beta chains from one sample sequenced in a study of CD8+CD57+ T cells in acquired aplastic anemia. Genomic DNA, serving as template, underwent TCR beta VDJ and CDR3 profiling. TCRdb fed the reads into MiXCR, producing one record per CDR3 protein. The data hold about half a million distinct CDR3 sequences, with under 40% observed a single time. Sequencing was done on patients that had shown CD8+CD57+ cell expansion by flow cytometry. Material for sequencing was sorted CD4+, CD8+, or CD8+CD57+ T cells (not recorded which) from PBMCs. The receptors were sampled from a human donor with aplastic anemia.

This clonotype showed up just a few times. As DNA, the CDR3 is TGTGCCAGCATTACCGGCGGACTAGGAGCTTTCTTT. Encoded protein: CASITGGLGAFF. The rearrangement joins TRBV6-1 to TRBJ1-1; D is undetermined. The length of the CDR3 is 12 residues. Germline CDR1 MNHNS, CDR2 SASEGT. V was shortened by 7 bases and J by 10 bases, with 16 bases between the two germline ends.

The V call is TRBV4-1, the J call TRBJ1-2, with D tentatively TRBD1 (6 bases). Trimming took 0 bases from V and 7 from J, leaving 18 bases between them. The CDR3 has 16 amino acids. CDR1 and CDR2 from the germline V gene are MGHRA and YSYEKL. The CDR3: CASSQEVARGGVGYTF. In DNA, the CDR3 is TGCGCCAGCAGCCAAGAGGTTGCCAGGGGAGGTGTTGGCTACACCTTC.

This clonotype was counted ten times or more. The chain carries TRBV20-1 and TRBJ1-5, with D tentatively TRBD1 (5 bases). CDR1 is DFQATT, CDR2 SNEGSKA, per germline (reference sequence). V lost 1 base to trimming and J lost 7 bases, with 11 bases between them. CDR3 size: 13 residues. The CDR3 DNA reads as TGCAGTGCTAGAGTCCCAGGGCGACAGCCCCAGCATTTT. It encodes CSARVPGRQPQHF.

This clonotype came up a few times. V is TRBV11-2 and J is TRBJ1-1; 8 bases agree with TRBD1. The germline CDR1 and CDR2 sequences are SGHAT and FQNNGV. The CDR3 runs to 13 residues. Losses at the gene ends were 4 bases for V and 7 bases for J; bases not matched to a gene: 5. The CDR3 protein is CASSSDREDEAFF. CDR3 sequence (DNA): TGTGCCAGCAGCTCGGACAGGGAGGATGAAGCTTTCTTT.

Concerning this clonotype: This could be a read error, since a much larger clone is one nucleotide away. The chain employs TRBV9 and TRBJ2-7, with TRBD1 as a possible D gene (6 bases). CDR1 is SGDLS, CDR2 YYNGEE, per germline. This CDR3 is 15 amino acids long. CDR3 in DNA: TGTGCCAGCAGCCCGCACCTCAGGGGAGACTACGAGCGGTACTTC. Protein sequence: CASSPHLRGDYERYF. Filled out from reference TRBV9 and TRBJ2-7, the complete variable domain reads DSGVTQTPKHLITATGQRVTLRCSPRSGDLSVYWYQQSLDQGLQFLIQYYNGEERAKGNILERFSAQQFPDLHSELNLSSLELGDSALYFCASSPHLRGDYERYFGPGTRLTVT.

The CDR3 here is CASTGAGLDTEAFF. The CDR3 region has the DNA TGTGCCAGCACCGGGGCGGGGCTGGACACTGAAGCTTTCTTT. The rearrangement links TRBV10-3 to TRBJ1-1, with TRBD1 as a possible D gene (5 bases). Trimming left V 10 bases short and J 3 bases short, with 18 bases between. The CDR3 is 14 amino acids. Germline-derived CDR1 and CDR2 are ENHRY and SYGVKD.

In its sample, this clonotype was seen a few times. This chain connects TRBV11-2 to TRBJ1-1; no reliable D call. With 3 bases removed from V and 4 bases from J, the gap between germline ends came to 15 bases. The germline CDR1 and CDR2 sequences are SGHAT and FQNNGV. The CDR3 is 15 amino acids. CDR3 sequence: CASSFRVSSSTEAFF. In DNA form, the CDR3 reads TGTGCCAGCAGCTTTAGGGTATCATCGAGCACTGAAGCTTTCTTT.

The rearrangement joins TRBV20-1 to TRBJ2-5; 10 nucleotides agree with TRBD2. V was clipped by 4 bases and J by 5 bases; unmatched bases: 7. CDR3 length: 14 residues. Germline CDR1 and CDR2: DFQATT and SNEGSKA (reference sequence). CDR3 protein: CSAKLAGRVETQYF. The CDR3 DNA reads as TGCAGTGCTAAACTAGCGGGGAGGGTGGAGACCCAGTACTTC.

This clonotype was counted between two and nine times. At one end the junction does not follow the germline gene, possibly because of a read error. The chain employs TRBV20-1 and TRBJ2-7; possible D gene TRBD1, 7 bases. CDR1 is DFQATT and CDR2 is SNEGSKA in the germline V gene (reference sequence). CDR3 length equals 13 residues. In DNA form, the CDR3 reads TGCAGTCCTAGTTGGCAGGGGGGATACGAGCAGTACTTC. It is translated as CSPSWQGGYEQYF.

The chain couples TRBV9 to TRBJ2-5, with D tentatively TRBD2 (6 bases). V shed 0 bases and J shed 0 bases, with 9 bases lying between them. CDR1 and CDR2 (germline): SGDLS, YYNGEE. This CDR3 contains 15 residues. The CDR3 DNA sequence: TGTGCCAGCAGCGTAGGAGCTAGCGACCAAGAGACCCAGTACTTC. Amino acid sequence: CASSVGASDQETQYF. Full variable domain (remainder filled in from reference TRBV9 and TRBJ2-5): DSGVTQTPKHLITATGQRVTLRCSPRSGDLSVYWYQQSLDQGLQFLIQYYNGEERAKGNILERFSAQQFPDLHSELNLSSLELGDSALYFCASSVGASDQETQYFGPGTRLLVL.

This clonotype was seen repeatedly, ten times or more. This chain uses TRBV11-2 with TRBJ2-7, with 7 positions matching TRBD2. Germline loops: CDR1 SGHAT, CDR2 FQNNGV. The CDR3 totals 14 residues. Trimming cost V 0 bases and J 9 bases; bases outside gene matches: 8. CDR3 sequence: CASSLEPSGRGQYF. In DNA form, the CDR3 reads TGTGCCAGCAGCTTAGAGCCTAGCGGAAGGGGGCAGTACTTC.

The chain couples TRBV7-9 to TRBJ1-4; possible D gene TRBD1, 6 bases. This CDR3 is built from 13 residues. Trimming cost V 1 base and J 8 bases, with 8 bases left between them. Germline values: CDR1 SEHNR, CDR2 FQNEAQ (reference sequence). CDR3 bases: TGTGCCAGCAGCTTAGGCCAGGGGGAAAAACTGTTTTTT. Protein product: CASSLGQGEKLFF.

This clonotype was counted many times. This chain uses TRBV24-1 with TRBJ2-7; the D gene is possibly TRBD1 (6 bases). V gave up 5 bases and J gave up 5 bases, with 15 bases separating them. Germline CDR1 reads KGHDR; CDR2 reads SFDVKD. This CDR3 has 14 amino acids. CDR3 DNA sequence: TGTGCCACCAGTGCTCCGACAGGCCTCAACGAGCAGTACTTC. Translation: CATSAPTGLNEQYF.

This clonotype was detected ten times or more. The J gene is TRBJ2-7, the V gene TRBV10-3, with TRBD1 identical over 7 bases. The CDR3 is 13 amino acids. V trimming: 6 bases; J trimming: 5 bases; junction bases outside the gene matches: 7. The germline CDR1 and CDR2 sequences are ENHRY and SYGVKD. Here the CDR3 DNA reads TGTGCCATCAGGGTAACAGGGGCCCACGAGCAGTACTTC. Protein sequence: CAIRVTGAHEQYF.

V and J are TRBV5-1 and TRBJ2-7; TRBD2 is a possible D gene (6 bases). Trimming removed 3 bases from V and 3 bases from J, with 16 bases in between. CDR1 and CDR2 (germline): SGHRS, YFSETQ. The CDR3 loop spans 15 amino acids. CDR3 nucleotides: TGCGCCAGCAGCTACCGTCGCGGGGAAGACTACGAGCAGTACTTC. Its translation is CASSYRRGEDYEQYF.

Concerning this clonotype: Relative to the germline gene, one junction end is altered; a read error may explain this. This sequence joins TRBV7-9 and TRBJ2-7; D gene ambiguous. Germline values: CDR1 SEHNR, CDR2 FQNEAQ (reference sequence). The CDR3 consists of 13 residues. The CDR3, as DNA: TGTGCCAGCAGCCCCGTTGTTGCCTACGGGCAGTACTTC. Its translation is CASSPVVAYGQYF.

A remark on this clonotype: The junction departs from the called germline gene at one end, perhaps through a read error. In DNA form, the CDR3 reads TGTGCCAGCAGCTTAGCGCAAGCGGGGGGGGGTGAGCAGTCCTTC. Its protein product is CASSLAQAGGGEQSF. This chain links TRBV7-8 with TRBJ2-1; 10 nucleotides line up with TRBD2. Looked up from germline, CDR1 is SGHVS and CDR2 is FQNEAQ. This CDR3 contains 15 residues.

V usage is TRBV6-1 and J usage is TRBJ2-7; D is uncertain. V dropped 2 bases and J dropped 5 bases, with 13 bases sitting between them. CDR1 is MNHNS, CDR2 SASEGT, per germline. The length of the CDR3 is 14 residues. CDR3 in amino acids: CASSEKAGIHEQYF. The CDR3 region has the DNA TGTGCCAGCAGTGAAAAGGCTGGGATCCACGAGCAGTACTTC.

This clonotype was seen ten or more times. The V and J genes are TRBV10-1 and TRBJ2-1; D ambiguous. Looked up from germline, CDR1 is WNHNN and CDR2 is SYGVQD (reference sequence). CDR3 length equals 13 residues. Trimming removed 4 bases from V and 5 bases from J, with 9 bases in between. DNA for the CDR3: TGCGCCAGCAGTGTTGCCAGAAACAATGAGCAGTTCTTC. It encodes CASSVARNNEQFF.

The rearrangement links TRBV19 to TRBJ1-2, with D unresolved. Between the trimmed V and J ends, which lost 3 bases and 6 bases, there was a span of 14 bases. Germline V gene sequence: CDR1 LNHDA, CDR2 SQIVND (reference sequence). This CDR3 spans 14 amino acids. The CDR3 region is CASSMTSGSDGYTF. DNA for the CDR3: TGTGCCAGTAGTATGACAAGCGGGTCTGATGGCTACACCTTC.